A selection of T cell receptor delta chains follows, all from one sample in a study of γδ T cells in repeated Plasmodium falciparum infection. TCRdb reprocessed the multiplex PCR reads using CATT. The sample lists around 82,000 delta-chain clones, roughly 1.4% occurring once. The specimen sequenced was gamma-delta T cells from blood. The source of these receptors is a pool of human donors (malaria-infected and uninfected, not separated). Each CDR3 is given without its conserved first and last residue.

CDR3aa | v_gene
ALGEPSTGGPDKLI | TRDV1
ACDTIGLGDHAPDKLI | TRDV2
ALGPSFLWHRNIPLKLI | TRDV1
ACDTIGDADKLI | TRDV2
ACDPTSYWGIPYTDKLI | TRDV2
ALGEKPGGLESTDKLI | TRDV1
ALGEISRYWGTERDTDKLI | TRDV1
ALGHRGEYADKLI | TRDV1
ALGGTAVAVLGQGDKLI | TRDV1
ALGELVSSLVVGDTRFFTDKLI | TRDV1
ALGDPVFVLGDTCRRLI | TRDV1
ALGELPRLGLLNYLKLI | TRDV1
ACDTVSTGGYDGQQRNTDKLI | TRDV2
ALGERDLPHQYWGIRYTDKLI | TRDV1
AASLGQRGGYAYPWPAQLF | TRAV29/DV5
ACEPGARWGRDKLI | TRDV2
ALGELRALTDKLI | TRDV1
ACAPGHPEATDKPI | TRDV2
ALGEAYLSSMTGGYAKVTAQLF | TRDV1
ACDTAEGDKLI | TRDV2
ALGGVRILLLGADRVYTDKLI | TRDV1
ALGEGATVLGDTGESADKLI | TRDV1
ALGELGGGIRGDTDKLI | TRDV1
AGGYTDKLI | TRDV1
ALGTNFLPWGILNTDKLI | TRDV1
ALGEAVVPTTGGYSDKLI | TRDV1
ACDTVGGTDKLI | TRDV2
ALGVHWGRHYTDKLI | TRDV1
ALGEPSSWGILGAYKYTDKLI | TRDV1
ALGEGRGSALIDTRQMF | TRDV1
ACDTVGPGDRRDDKLI | TRDV2
ALGELPLLPPCTGWKLI | TRDV1
ACDTVPVLGDIRGDKLI | TRDV2
ALGEPHYWGIQREKLI | TRDV1
ACDRLGGGKLI | TRDV2
ALGELSLFWVNGNTDKLI | TRDV1
AFHPIPKGEWGTDKLI | TRDV3
ALGEPHSSLGDLTDKLI | TRDV1
ALGERASLPGAGGFHTDKLI | TRDV1
ASLTGGSYTDKLI | TRDV2